These T cell receptor beta chains were read from a single sample in a study of OX40 agonist ivuxolimab in advanced cancers. Repertoires were generated with immunoSEQ multiplex PCR, while TCRdb's copy carries only in-frame clones and drops some. The table lists about 68,000 clones, roughly 88% of them singletons, with 1.5% to 2% in the top ten. The material sequenced was CD4+ or CD8+ T cells sorted from blood, taken in a trial of the OX40 agonist ivuxolimab. The receptors were sampled from an adult with an advanced solid tumor such as melanoma, head and neck, liver or kidney cancer. Each CDR3 is given with its conserved first and last residue. The D gene is left open where the match is weak. Clone size is shown for a subset of rows, as once, few, many or a class of expanded clone.

TRBD2 | . | TRBJ2-2 | TRBV7-9 | TGTGCCAGCAGGATAACCGGGACTAGCGAGAACACCGGGGAGCTGTTTTTT | CASRITGTSENTGELFF
TRBD1 | . | TRBJ2-7 | TRBV28 | TGTGCCAGCAGGGCCGGGACAGGGGGCCCCTACGAGCAGTACTTC | CASRAGTGGPYEQYF
. | . | TRBJ1-2 | TRBV6-5 | TGTGCCAGCAGAAAGACAGGACTCTATGGCTACACCTTC | CASRKTGLYGYTF
. | . | TRBJ1-5 | TRBV5-1 | TGCGCCAGCAGCTTCGGGGGTCGCCCAGATCAGCCCCAGCATTTT | CASSFGGRPDQPQHF
. | few | TRBJ2-1 | TRBV7-2 | TGTGCCAGCAGCCCCCGGGGGAGCTACAATGAGCAGTTCTTC | CASSPRGSYNEQFF
TRBD1 | . | TRBJ2-1 | TRBV5-8 | TGTGCCAGCAGGGCCGGGACAGGGAGGAGCAATGAGCAGTTCTTC | CASRAGTGRSNEQFF
. | once | TRBJ2-3 | TRBV28 | TGTGCCAGCAGCCTCTCGGGGCTAGCCTTGGGTACGCAGTATTTT | CASSLSGLALGTQYF
TRBD1 | . | TRBJ2-7 | TRBV10-1 | TGCGCCAGCAGTCTGCCCCGACCGAGGGACAGGGGGCGGGACGAGCAGTACTTC | CASSLPRPRDRGRDEQYF
. | . | TRBJ2-7 | TRBV5-1 | TGCGCCAGCAGCCCCCGGACAGCTACCTACGAGCAGTACTTC | CASSPRTATYEQYF
. | . | TRBJ2-1 | TRBV27 | TGTGCCAGCAGTAGTAACAATGAGCAGTTCTTC | CASSSNNEQFF
. | . | TRBJ1-2 | TRBV11-2 | TGTGCCAGCAGCCAATTATTGGGGAGTAACTATGGCTACACCTTC | CASSQLLGSNYGYTF
TRBD1 | . | TRBJ1-2 | TRBV7-9 | TGTGCCAGCAGCCCCGGGACAGCTATCGTCGGGGGCTACACCTTC | CASSPGTAIVGGYTF
TRBD1 | . | TRBJ1-1 | TRBV27 | TGTGCCAGCAGTCGTTATCAGGGGGCCGCCACCATGAACACTGAAGCTTTCTTT | CASSRYQGAATMNTEAFF
TRBD1 | . | TRBJ2-2 | TRBV19 | TGTGCCAGTACCCTAAGAGGGAGAGGGGGCTTAGGCACCGGGGAGCTGTTTTTT | CASTLRGRGGLGTGELFF
TRBD1 | . | TRBJ2-5 | TRBV5-4 | TGTGCCAGCAGCTTGGGACAGGGGCCCAAGACCCAGTACTTC | CASSLGQGPKTQYF
. | . | TRBJ2-5 | TRBV2 | TGTGCCAGCAGTACCCCGGCTAACCACTTCGGCACCCAGTACTTC | CASSTPANHFGTQYF
. | many | TRBJ1-2 | TRBV4-2 | TGTGCCAGCAGCCAAGATTCGGGGAATGGCTACACCTTC | CASSQDSGNGYTF
. | . | TRBJ1-3 | TRBV11-2 | TGTGCCAGCAGCTTAGTCGGCGGACTAAACACCATATATTTT | CASSLVGGLNTIYF
. | . | TRBJ2-5 | TRBV19 | TGTGCCAGTAGTCCGAGCTCGGGAAGCCAAGAGACCCAGTACTTC | CASSPSSGSQETQYF
. | . | TRBJ2-5 | TRBV28 | TGTGCCAGCAGTTTCGGGGGCAAGGAGACCCAGTACTTC | CASSFGGKETQYF
TRBD1 | . | TRBJ2-5 | TRBV10-3 | TGTGCCATCAGTACGACAGGGGGACCCCAAGAGACCCAGTACTTC | CAISTTGGPQETQYF
. | . | TRBJ1-4 | TRBV25-1 | TGTGCCAGCAGTGATCGACAGACAACTAATGAAAAACTGTTTTTT | CASSDRQTTNEKLFF
TRBD1 | few | TRBJ2-7 | TRBV7-2 | TGTGCCAGCAGCTTAAATCTAGACAGGGGGTACGAGCAGTACTTC | CASSLNLDRGYEQYF
. | . | TRBJ1-5 | TRBV5-8 | TGTGCCAGCAGAGTCCCACCGGAAAATCAGCCCCAGCATTTT | CASRVPPENQPQHF
TRBD1 | . | TRBJ1-1 | TRBV6-6 | TGTGCCAGCAGCAAGGGACAGGGGGTAGGGGGCACTGAAGCTTTCTTT | CASSKGQGVGGTEAFF
. | . | TRBJ1-1 | TRBV7-2 | TGTGCCAGCAGCGCCCAAAGCCAGATCCAGAACACTGAAGCTTTCTTT | CASSAQSQIQNTEAFF
. | . | TRBJ1-2 | TRBV29-1 | TGCAGCGTTGCAGGGAGCCAGAACTATGGCTACACCTTC | CSVAGSQNYGYTF
. | few | TRBJ2-1 | TRBV9 | TGTGCCAGCAGCGCCATTGGGAGCTCCTACAATGAGCAGTTCTTC | CASSAIGSSYNEQFF
. | . | TRBJ1-1 | TRBV5-1 | TGCGCCAGCAGCTCGGATCTAGGCACTGAAGCTTTCTTT | CASSSDLGTEAFF
. | . | TRBJ2-1 | TRBV9 | TGTGCCAGCAGCCGACTCTTCTCCTACAATGAGCAGTTCTTC | CASSRLFSYNEQFF
TRBD2 | . | TRBJ2-7 | TRBV27 | TGTGCCAGCAGTTTTATCGGAGCTGGCGGGAGTATCGACGAGCAGTACTTC | CASSFIGAGGSIDEQYF
. | . | TRBJ1-5 | TRBV28 | TGTGCCAGCATCGCCGGGACTTATCAGCCCCAGCATTTT | CASIAGTYQPQHF
TRBD2 | once | TRBJ2-7 | TRBV5-1 | TGCGCCAGCAGCTTGGGTGGACTAGCGGAAAGCTACGAGCAGTACTTC | CASSLGGLAESYEQYF
. | . | TRBJ2-5 | TRBV7-9 | TGTGCCAGTCGTCGGGGACCTCGGGGGACCCAGTACTTC | CASRRGPRGTQYF
. | . | TRBJ2-1 | TRBV10-3 | TGTGCCATCAGTCGGACAACGGCTTACAATGAGCAGTTCTTC | CAISRTTAYNEQFF
TRBD2 | . | TRBJ2-1 | TRBV7-8 | TGTGCCAGCAGGACCCTGAACCTGAAAAAGGGACTAGCACAGGGTGAGCAGTTCTTC | CASRTLNLKKGLAQGEQFF
TRBD1 | . | TRBJ2-5 | TRBV5-1 | TGCGCCAGCAGACTACAGGGGGACGGAAGGGAGACCCAGTACTTC | CASRLQGDGRETQYF
. | . | TRBJ1-5 | TRBV6-1 | TGTGCCGCCCATTCTGATGGTAATCAGCCCCAGCATTTT | CAAHSDGNQPQHF
. | . | TRBJ2-7 | TRBV7-8 | TGTGCCAGCAGCTTTCGGGCCACGGAGATCGGCGAGCAGTACTTC | CASSFRATEIGEQYF
TRBD1 | . | TRBJ2-5 | TRBV28 | TGTGCCAGCAGAGGGACAGGGCAAGAGACCCAGTACTTC | CASRGTGQETQYF
TRBD1 | . | TRBJ2-5 | TRBV28 | TGTGCCAGCAGGTCAGGGACAGGCCAAGAGACCCAGTACTTC | CASRSGTGQETQYF
TRBD2 | few | TRBJ2-7 | TRBV13 | TGTGCCAGCAGCGGGGAGGGGACTAGCCTCAGCGAGCAGTACTTC | CASSGEGTSLSEQYF
TRBD2 | . | TRBJ2-7 | TRBV2 | TGTGCCAGCAGGCGGGAGGTTACCTCCTACGAGCAGTACTTC | CASRREVTSYEQYF
TRBD1 | . | TRBJ2-3 | TRBV5-5 | TGTGCCAGCAGCTTTTTGACAGGGGGCGGGTATTTT | CASSFLTGGGYF
. | . | TRBJ2-3 | TRBV18 | TGTGCCAGCTCAACCGAAGGGGGAATGGAGACAGATACGCAGTATTTT | CASSTEGGMETDTQYF
. | . | TRBJ2-1 | TRBV5-1 | TGCGCCAGCAGCTTGGTAGGGCCCGACAATGAGCAGTTCTTC | CASSLVGPDNEQFF
. | . | TRBJ1-2 | TRBV28 | TGTGCCAGCAGTGCAGGTCCCACATCATATGGCTACACCTTC | CASSAGPTSYGYTF
TRBD2 | . | TRBJ2-3 | TRBV5-1 | TGCGCCAGCTCTCCGTCTAGCGGGAGCACAGATACGCAGTATTTT | CASSPSSGSTDTQYF